This T cell receptor beta chain appears in the sequencing data of a study of blood T cell repertoires in COVID-19. This clone has only one observation. As processed by the authors: Reference gene primer amplification gave estimated nucleated cell counts. The protocol was immunoSEQ multiplex PCR, while the TCRdb copy is restricted to in-frame clones and leaves out a portion. V and J calls and clone size come straight from that table; D and trimming were deduced from the DNA. The sample records a few hundred thousand clones, 90% being singletons. Ages ranged from about 18 to 89 years, with residence in about two dozen US areas. Specimen: PBMCs or T cells enriched from blood (not recorded which). The clonotype originates from a woman aged 18-30 years with acute COVID-19.

In DNA form, the CDR3 reads TGCAGCGTGGGGACAGGGTCGGACTATGGCTACACCTTC. Translated: CSVGTGSDYGYTF. The V and J genes are TRBV29-1 and TRBJ1-2; 9 positions match TRBD1. Germline-derived CDR1 and CDR2 are SQVTM and ANQGSEA. V gave up 6 bases and J gave up 3 bases; unmatched junction bases: 5. The CDR3 consists of 13 residues.